This TCR beta chain originates from a study of tumor-infiltrating lymphocytes in primary liver carcinoma. The germline V gene encodes CDR1 SGHAT and CDR2 FQNNGV. This CDR3 is built from 14 residues. V lost 5 bases and J lost 11; bases outside the gene matches: 14. TCR beta cDNA was prepared out of roughly 520 ng total RNA by means of a constant-region primer. Generation of the TCR beta libraries relied on three nested multiplex PCR rounds using slightly modified ARM-PCR. TRBV1-TRBV30 forward primers and a C-beta reverse primer were used in the first two PCR rounds, which each ran for approximately 10 cycles. TCRdb used MiXCR to reprocess the multiplex PCR reads, holding one entry per CDR3 protein. The sample records 48,000 or so distinct CDR3 sequences, about three quarters being singletons. Unsorted bulk tissue of about 20-31 mg yielded co-extracted RNA and DNA. By surgical resection, the patients were treated for their primary liver carcinoma. None of the patients had received treatment, and all had chronic HBV infection. Tumor samples all exceeded 75% viable tumor cells.

This receptor was obtained from a man in his forties or fifties with primary liver carcinoma and hepatitis B virus infection. The sample comprised liver tumor tissue from sampling region 3. Subset specified: tumor region T3, left-lateral pole. V usage is TRBV11-2 and J usage is TRBJ1-2; 7 bases map to TRBD1. The CDR3 DNA is TGTGCCAGCAGCCCGGCCGACAGGGACTATGTTTACACCTTC. As protein: CASSPADRDYVYTF. Filled out from reference TRBV11-2 and TRBJ1-2, the complete variable domain reads EAGVAQSPRYKIIEKRQSVAFWCNPISGHATLYWYQQILGQGPKLLIQFQNNGVVDDSQLPKDRFSAERLKGVDSTLKIQPAKLEDSAVYLCASSPADRDYVYTFGSGTRLTVV.